This T cell receptor beta chain derives from a study of shared clonotypes between healthy human individuals. Study findings and constraints: It was expected that sequencing depth would affect clonotype sharing among donors. Larger richness was generally estimated for naive than memory subsets.

As defined, naive CD8 cells were CD45RO-negative and positively selected for CCR7, with terminally differentiated effector memory CD45RA+ cells excluded. Donors had no recently reported acute infections or vaccinations and were HIV-negative. On this clone itself: Its cognate antigen is unknown.

Trimming removed 5 bases from V and 6 bases from J; junction bases left unmatched: 4. Germline V gives CDR1 PRHDT, CDR2 FYEKMQ (reference sequence). The CDR3 runs 13 residues. Clones were sequenced by immunoSEQ multiplex PCR, and TCRdb holds only the in-frame ones, with some missing. This sample has 800,000 to 950,000 clones; 90% to 97% occur once, and the top ten carry less than 0.25%. This clonotype was sampled from a man aged 25-45 years in good health. This sequence joins TRBV13 and TRBJ2-1, with 7 nucleotides matching TRBD2. Sequenced: naive CD8+ T cells sorted from blood. CDR3 sequence: CASSHGTINEQFF. Written as DNA, the CDR3 is TGTGCCAGCAGCCACGGGACTATCAATGAGCAGTTCTTC.